This TCR beta chain originates from a study of identifying expanded T cells in peripheral blood. The method was immunoSEQ multiplex PCR; TCRdb's version includes in-frame clones alone and lacks a portion of them. The table records tens of thousands of clones, 80% to 90% of them present only once. Collection occurred without any documented infections or immune events in donors. On this clone: What it binds is not known.

Study-level points and caveats: Across healthy donors, higher total template counts meant significantly greater approximately 2-week count variance. About 1.2 clones differed between technical replicates, versus about 17 and 20 over time.

The sequenced sample consisted of blood. This TCR was recovered from a person between 18 and 75 years old in good health.

The CDR3 region has the DNA TGCGCCAGCAGCCCGCAGACAGATTTGAACACTGAAGCTTTCTTT. It encodes CASSPQTDLNTEAFF. The chain links TRBV4-3 to TRBJ1-1; perhaps TRBD1 as D (5 bases). This CDR3 spans 15 amino acids. Germline CDR1 LGHNA, CDR2 YSLEER. The V gene lost 4 bases and the J gene lost 0 bases, with 12 bases spanning the gap.